The text below deals with one T cell receptor (beta chain). Its antigen is not yet known. Per-nucleotide qualities are absent, and no much larger clonotype sits a single base away. This record comes from a study of cytomegalovirus exposure and HLA in healthy donors (dated by TCRdb to about 2017). In the study overall: An earlier analysis of roughly 610 of the donors reported 276 Gb of sequence data and about 120 million unique TCR beta sequences obtained from roughly 170 million T cells. Roughly 5 DR-DQ haplotypes were handled as single units for association and clustering because linkage in the cohort was strong. The later analysis used no new phenotypic data to find candidate immune exposures, relying instead on TCR beta sequences and their occurrence across donors. To predict cytomegalovirus infection status, the study combined high-throughput TCR immunosequencing, statistical association of individual TCRs with disease status, and machine learning. Typing coverage varied by locus: about 629-630 donors for A, B, C, DRB1 and DQB1; more than 500 for DQA1; 600 to 610 for DPA1; some 470 for DPB1. Both class I and class II loci were covered by HLA typing, at four-digit resolution. On average, around 230,000 unique TCR beta nucleotide sequences were sequenced per donor among a few hundred genotyped donors of the cohort, with approximately 18% of those sequences being non-productive. In addition to the first cohort of 666 subjects, a separate validation cohort of 120 different subjects was used. The study aimed to test whether cataloging public T cell receptors could reveal signatures of past pathogen exposure. Of the roughly 400 genotyped donors, 81% were placed in the genetic ancestry cluster associated with self-reported Caucasian donors. Using immunosequencing, the study profiled T cell repertoires from 550 to 750 subjects and related those repertoires to cytomegalovirus serostatus. Every discovery cohort repertoire had been produced on one sequencing platform. A later analysis re-analyzed previously published TCR beta repertoires from 666 donors and added high-resolution HLA genotyping to study TCR occurrence patterns. In a later genetic analysis, genome-wide SNP genotypes for about 65% of the 666 donors were used, and that subset was treated as a discovery cohort. Alongside the repertoire data, information on donor age, sex, ethnicity and CMV serostatus was compiled. Roughly 290 gigabases of sequencing data and 91 million or so unique TCR sequences made up an early release that covered 500 to 700 HLA-typed donors. An earlier analysis of fewer than 750 of the donors used high-throughput TCR beta sequencing to judge whether each TCR beta V gene segment behaved as functional or pseudogenic. The paper as a whole reports these results and caveats: Compared with the approximately 670-donor mean, donors in an Asian-associated ancestry cluster had fewer N-insertions in productive TCRs, according to a later genetic analysis. The classifier was reported to diagnose cytomegalovirus status with high specificity and sensitivity in both the original cohort and the validation cohort. In a later analysis, HLA-associated TCR beta chains were found to be more clonally expanded and to have lower generation probabilities than equally common non-associated chains. A total of roughly 160 TCR beta chains were listed by the study as associated with cytomegalovirus. HLA typing was unavailable for some donors at each locus, so association tests used only the typed subset. Strong co-occurrence of HLA alleles, especially DR and DQ, made assigning TCR associations to individual alleles difficult. A further reported finding was that TCR beta sequences accurately predicted the HLA-A and HLA-B alleles for most subjects in the first cohort. The only immune exposure information available for the cohort was CMV serostatus. According to a later analysis, TCR association rates differed among HLA loci, with DRB1 alleles showing the most associated TCRs and HLA-C alleles showing the fewest. The authors suggested that the approach could potentially be generalized to other disease states and immunological phenotypes. In vitro tests confirmed that a few of the cytomegalovirus-associated TCR beta chains recognize cytomegalovirus antigens. In an earlier analysis of roughly 500 of the donors, most TCR beta V segments appeared in productive rearrangements about 87% or about 30% of the time, broadly matching IMGT annotations. Specific HLA alleles were associated with 15,000 to 20,000 TCR beta sequences at a false discovery rate of 0.05 in a later analysis. Because the 87-base-pair reads could not distinguish some IMGT-functional V segments, including TRBV6-2 and TRBV6-3, those segments were excluded. A group of highly shared sequence variants was considered likely to be a technical artifact of the sequencing pipeline. In a later analysis, most CMV-associated TCR beta chains were found to appear HLA-restricted, with HLA associations seemingly driven largely by CMV exposure. A later analysis reported that several top co-occurrence clusters appeared linked to parvovirus B19, influenza, CMV and Epstein-Barr virus. Across donors, most TCR sequences were observed very rarely, whereas some public TCRs were present in many individuals. Only TCR beta chains were sequenced in this cohort, and the absence of alpha or paired-chain data limited detectable features. Roughly uniform sequencing depth across donors was assumed in presence/absence analyses, although this assumption may not hold. Because counts were too low, 15 to 20 rarely observed V segments, including chromosome 9 orphons, were excluded from the earlier analysis of 587 of the donors. An association between a missense DCLRE1C variant and V-gene and J-gene trimming of TCR beta chains was found in a later genetic analysis and replicated in an independent cohort. Correlated functional status among segregating V segments might be attributable to linkage disequilibrium, but an unknown experimental factor could not be ruled out.

The cohort consisted of 650 to 700 healthy bone marrow donors. At the time of sampling, all cohort members were nominally healthy, though unrecorded immune exposures were likely present. The donor tested CMV seronegative and was one of the 352 seronegative cohort members. A peripheral blood sample was provided by each donor, and peripheral blood mononuclear cells were used for TCR beta sequencing. Genomic DNA extraction from the blood cell samples was performed with the Qiagen DNeasy Blood Extraction Kit. The V and J ends are trimmed by 6 bases and 8 bases, leaving 16 bases between them. Reading from cysteine to phenylalanine, the CDR3 counts 13 amino acids. Of the read, only the CDR3 DNA is kept; its 39 bases are in frame from base 1. CDR1 and CDR2 are read off the germline V gene as MGHDK and SYGVNS. The library was generated by the immunoSEQ multiplex PCR assay. For the multiplex PCR, a mixture combining 60 forward primers for TCR Vbeta segments and 13 reverse primers for TCR Jbeta segments was used. The CDR3 region of rearranged TCR beta genes was amplified from genomic DNA by a multiplex PCR assay. The amplified TCR beta libraries were sequenced on the Illumina HiSeq System as 87-base-pair reads. From the authors' description of their analysis: A later analysis counted tens of millions of unique TCR beta chains across the 666 repertoires, and 9 million to 14 million of these chains were shared by at least two donors. A nearest-neighbor algorithm error-corrected the raw reads and collapsed the reads into unique sequences, merging closely related sequences to remove PCR and sequencing errors. Alignment of CDR3 sequences to IMGT reference sequences was used to assign V, D and J gene segments. For a sequence to be retained, a match of at least six nucleotides was required to both a V gene segment and a J gene segment. Rearrangements were called productive when the CDR3 lacked stop codons and stayed in frame with V and J; all others were non-productive. Following IMGT convention, CDR3 was defined as the stretch from the second conserved V-encoded cysteine up to the conserved J-encoded phenylalanine. Sequences without an unambiguous match to a single V gene segment were excluded from the earlier analysis of approximately 560 of the donors. In an earlier analysis of approximately 590 of the donors, a V segment was called functional when productive rearrangements were above 56.7%, and segregating when the standard deviation between donors exceeded 5%. A statistical classification framework was developed to diagnose cytomegalovirus status using the catalog of TCR beta chain sequences. V and J gene assignment, in a later analysis, came from comparing TCR nucleotide sequences with IMGT/GENE-DB human TR gene sequences. In a later analysis, CDR3 sequences and most-parsimonious VDJ recombination scenarios were assigned using the TCRdist pipeline. In a later analysis, each TCR beta chain was defined by its CDR3 amino acid sequence together with its V-gene family, and reads without a unique V-gene family were excluded. As a way to deal with suspected cross-contamination and a sequencing artifact, a later analysis dropped more than 500 nucleotide sequences that were highly shared and had low generation probability. In a later analysis, a clonal expansion index was calculated for each public chain from normalized within-repertoire ranks of inferred template counts. A later analysis computed generation probabilities with a VDJ recombination model fitted to out-of-frame rearrangements, and checked the results against IGoR. Hypergeometric tests were used in a later analysis to score TCR-TCR, TCR-HLA and TCR-CMV co-occurrence, with a repertoire-size bias correction applied to the TCR pairs. A later analysis estimated false discovery rates by permuting HLA or CMV assignments 20 times. In a later analysis, co-occurring TCRs were grouped using DBSCAN, with TCRdist sequence similarity added in when clustering inside HLA-allele-positive subsets. For co-occurrence clustering, repertoires with fewer than 30,000 or more than 120,000 public chains were excluded, along with roughly 5 repertoires with anomalous nucleotide sharing. This is the immuneACCESS table as TCRdb keeps it, with only in-frame sequences that have V and J called. A part of the clones is gone; compared with another copy, unresolved V genes explain less than half, and the rest is unexplained. The DNA was the basis for D and trimming; V, J and clone size are from that table. The table for this sample lists roughly 93,000 clones; around 75% of them were counted only once. The biggest ten clones account for less than 4% of the sample.

Sequencing input: PBMCs. The V and J segments used are TRBV25-1 and TRBJ1-2; TRBD1 is a weak D gene call, 6 bases matching. The clonotype was recovered from a man in his forties in good health and CMV-seronegative. The CDR3 reads as follows: CASSLQGLPGYTF. The DNA is as follows: TGTGCCAGCAGCCTACAGGGCCTTCCAGGCTACACCTTC.